The sequence of this T cell receptor (beta chain) was determined in a study of shared T cell receptors in the human thymus. The germline V and J ends were trimmed by 1 base and 8 bases, with 15 bases remaining between them. CDR3 length: 14 amino acids. CDR1 and CDR2 (germline): SGHTS, YDEGEE. Repertoires were generated with immunoSEQ multiplex PCR, while TCRdb's copy carries only in-frame clones and drops some. The sample shows approximately 660,000 clones, 88% of them seen only once. The same data also went into a second study, on human thymus T cells. That source adds: Resected material from corrective heart surgery provided the thymus tissue analysed. V and J genes seemed to be used with bias in thymic and blood repertoires. Thymic repertoires overlap heavily among unrelated individuals, related research has reported.

Sequencing was performed on thymocytes. The TCR sequence derives from a boy under three years old with a congenital heart defect. The chain carries TRBV5-8 and TRBJ1-2; D uncertain. The CDR3 loop is CASSLKHKDPGYTF. The CDR3 DNA reads TGTGCCAGCAGCTTGAAACACAAAGATCCCGGCTACACCTTC.